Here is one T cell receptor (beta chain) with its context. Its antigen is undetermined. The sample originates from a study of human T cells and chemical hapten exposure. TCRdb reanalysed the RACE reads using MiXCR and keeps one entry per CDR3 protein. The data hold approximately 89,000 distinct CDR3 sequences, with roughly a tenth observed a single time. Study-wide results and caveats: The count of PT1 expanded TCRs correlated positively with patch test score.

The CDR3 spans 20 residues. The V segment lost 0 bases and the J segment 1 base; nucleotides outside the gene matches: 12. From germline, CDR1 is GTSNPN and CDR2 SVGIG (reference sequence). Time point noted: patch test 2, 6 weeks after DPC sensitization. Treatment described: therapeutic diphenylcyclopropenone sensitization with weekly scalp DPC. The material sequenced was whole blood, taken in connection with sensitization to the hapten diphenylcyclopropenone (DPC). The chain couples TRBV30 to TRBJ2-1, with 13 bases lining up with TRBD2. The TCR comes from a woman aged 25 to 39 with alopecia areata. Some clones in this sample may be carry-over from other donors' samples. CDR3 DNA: TGTGCCTGGAGTGTACGGAGACTAGCGGGAGGCCCAGTGTCCTACAATGAGCAGTTCTTC. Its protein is CAWSVRRLAGGPVSYNEQFF.